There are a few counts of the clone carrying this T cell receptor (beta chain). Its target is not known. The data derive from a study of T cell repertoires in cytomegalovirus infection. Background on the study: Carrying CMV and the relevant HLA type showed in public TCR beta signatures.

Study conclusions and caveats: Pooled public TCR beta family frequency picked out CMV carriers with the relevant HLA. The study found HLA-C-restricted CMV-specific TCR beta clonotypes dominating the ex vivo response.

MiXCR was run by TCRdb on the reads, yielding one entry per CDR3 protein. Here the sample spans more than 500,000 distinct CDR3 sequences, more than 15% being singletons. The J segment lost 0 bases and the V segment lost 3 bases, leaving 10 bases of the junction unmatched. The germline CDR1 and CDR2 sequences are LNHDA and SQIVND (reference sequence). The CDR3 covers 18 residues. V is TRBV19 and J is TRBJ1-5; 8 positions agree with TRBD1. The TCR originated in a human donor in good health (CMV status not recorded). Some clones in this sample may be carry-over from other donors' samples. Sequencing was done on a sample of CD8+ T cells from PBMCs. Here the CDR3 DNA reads TGTGCCAGTAGTATTTTAGACAGGGGTGGAATTAGCAATCAGCCCCAGCATTTT. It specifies CASSILDRGGISNQPQHF.